A single sample gave rise to the 26 T cell receptor beta chains below, sequenced in a study of cytomegalovirus exposure and HLA in healthy donors. The PCR employed 60 Vbeta primers together with 13 Jbeta primers. TCRdb keeps only in-frame clones here, not all; method: immunoSEQ multiplex PCR. Of tens of thousands of clones listed, approximately 81% are singletons. Sequencing used PBMCs. Source of these receptors: a middle-aged woman in good health and CMV-seronegative.

The rearrangement uses TRBV28 and TRBJ2-7; TRBD1 might be the D (5 bases). Germline V lookup: CDR1 MDHEN, CDR2 SYDVKM. The length of the CDR3 is 16 residues. V was pared by 5 bases and J by 3 bases, with 20 bases between. The CDR3 spells CASSQTPWTPVYEQYF. CDR3 nucleotides: TGTGCCAGCAGTCAGACCCCCTGGACACCTGTCTACGAGCAGTACTTC.

The chain recombines TRBV20-1 with TRBJ2-7; D unresolved. The V end lost 5 bases, the J end lost 4 bases, and 9 bases lay between the germline ends. The CDR3 spans 11 residues. CDR1 and CDR2 (germline): DFQATT, SNEGSKA (reference sequence). CDR3 sequence (DNA): TGCAGTGCTCCTACCGTATACGAGCAGTACTTC. It encodes CSAPTVYEQYF.

This clone was seen a handful of times. This chain joins TRBV2 and TRBJ1-1, with 7 nucleotides matching TRBD1. Germline loops: CDR1 SNHLY, CDR2 FYNNEI. The CDR3 length is 17 residues. Trimming removed 4 bases from V and 3 bases from J; junction bases left unmatched: 14. CDR3 coding DNA: TGTGCCAGCAGTGGTTTCCCGACCGGGACAGCCTACACTGAAGCTTTCTTT. This sequence encodes CASSGFPTGTAYTEAFF. Together with reference TRBV2 and TRBJ1-1, the CDR3 gives the full variable domain: EPEVTQTPSHQVTQMGQEVILRCVPISNHLYFYWYRQILGQKVEFLVSFYNNEISEKSEIFDDQFSVERPDGSNFTLKIRSTKLEDSAMYFCASSGFPTGTAYTEAFFGQGTRLTVV.

The chain carries TRBV7-2 and TRBJ1-1, with D tentatively TRBD1 (5 bases). Germline V lookup: CDR1 SGHTA, CDR2 FQGNSA. V lost 1 base and J lost 5, with 17 bases in between. The length of the CDR3 is 16 residues. CDR3: CASSLGGGAGWTEAFF. CDR3 bases: TGTGCCAGCAGCTTAGGTGGCGGGGCCGGGTGGACTGAAGCTTTCTTT.

V usage is TRBV28 and J usage is TRBJ2-2; D remains ambiguous. The germline V gene has CDR1 MDHEN and CDR2 SYDVKM. The V end was cut by 7 bases, the J end by 7 bases, with 7 bases between. The CDR3 spans 11 residues. The CDR3 region has the DNA TGTGCCAGCATCTATGGCGGGGAGCTGTTTTTT. As protein: CASIYGGELFF.

The chain carries TRBV28 and TRBJ1-5; 9 bases align to TRBD1. From germline, CDR1 is MDHEN and CDR2 SYDVKM. The ends lost 2 bases at V and 1 base at J; junction bases unmatched: 0. The CDR3 sequence is 15 residues long. The DNA of the CDR3 is TGTGCCAGCAGTTTAGGGACAGGGAGCAATCAGCCCCAGCATTTT. Translation gives CASSLGTGSNQPQHF.

V gene TRBV27 combines with J gene TRBJ1-2; TRBD1 matches at 7 bases. Germline trimming cut 6 bases from V and 4 bases from J; bases unmatched to any gene: 11. Germline V lookup: CDR1 MNHEY, CDR2 SMNVEV (reference sequence). The CDR3 runs 15 residues. The CDR3 DNA reads as TGTGCCAGCAGCGAATCGGCAGGGGGTGGCTATGGCTACACCTTC. As protein: CASSESAGGGYGYTF.

The chain combines TRBV27 with TRBJ2-1; D remains ambiguous. Trimming took off 2 bases at V and 13 bases at J, with 9 bases between the two ends. The CDR3 consists of 11 residues. In germline, CDR1 is MNHEY, CDR2 SMNVEV (reference sequence). For the CDR3, the DNA is TGTGCCAGCAGTTTAGGCTTGGTACAGTTCTTC. As protein: CASSLGLVQFF.

This chain links TRBV7-9 with TRBJ2-5, with 10 bases lining up with TRBD2. With V trimmed by 5 bases and J by 0 bases, 3 bases remained unmatched. The CDR3 spans 15 residues. The germline V gene has CDR1 SEHNR and CDR2 FQNEAQ (reference sequence). CDR3 in amino acids: CASSAGLAHQETQYF. CDR3 DNA: TGTGCCAGCAGCGCGGGACTAGCGCACCAAGAGACCCAGTACTTC.

The chain has TRBV7-9 and TRBJ2-3; D not resolved. The CDR3 extends over 17 amino acids. Trimming removed 1 base at V and 0 bases at J, with 14 bases between. Germline V CDR1 and CDR2: SEHNR, FQNEAQ (reference sequence). The CDR3 here is CASSLGRSVASTDTQYF. The CDR3 region has the DNA TGTGCCAGCAGCTTAGGAAGATCGGTCGCCAGCACAGATACGCAGTATTTT.

The genes are TRBV7-3 and TRBJ2-1; perhaps TRBD2 as D (5 bases). The germline V and J ends were trimmed by 0 bases and 6 bases, with 9 bases remaining between them. Germline V gene lookup returns CDR1 SGHTA and CDR2 FQGTGA. The length of the CDR3 is 14 residues. CDR3 nucleotides: TGTGCCAGCAGCTTAACGTTAAGCGGCAATGAGCAGTTCTTC. Encoded protein: CASSLTLSGNEQFF.

The CDR3 DNA sequence: TGTGCCAGCAAAGCCCGGGGTTTGATCGAGCAGTACTTC. Encoded protein: CASKARGLIEQYF. This chain links TRBV28 with TRBJ2-5, with D perhaps matching TRBD2 (5 bases). The end of the DNA aligns better with TRBJ2-7, so the J call may be wrong. Per germline, CDR1 MDHEN and CDR2 SYDVKM. The CDR3 spans 13 residues.

This chain uses TRBV11-2 with TRBJ1-1, with TRBD1 identical over 7 bases. V lost 5 bases, J lost 2 bases, and 5 bases stayed unmatched. CDR3 length: 14 residues. Looked up from germline, CDR1 is SGHAT and CDR2 is FQNNGV. CDR3 in DNA: TGTGCCAGCAGCAAGGGACAGCTTAACACTGAAGCTTTCTTT. Its translation: CASSKGQLNTEAFF.

V gene TRBV19 combines with J gene TRBJ2-7; 10 bases align to TRBD1. CDR3 length equals 16 residues. The germline CDR1 and CDR2 sequences are LNHDA and SQIVND (reference sequence). V lost 5 bases and J lost 6; bases outside the gene matches: 13. The CDR3, as DNA: TGTGCCAGTAGTCCCCATTATCGACAGGGGGCCCCCGAGCAGTACTTC. Residues: CASSPHYRQGAPEQYF.

This clone was observed a few times. The genes are TRBV5-1 and TRBJ2-3; 7 bases align to TRBD1. The V gene end was trimmed by 0 bases and the J gene end by 2 bases; junction bases not matched to a gene: 3. The CDR3 is made up of 15 amino acids. The germline V gene has CDR1 SGHRS and CDR2 YFSETQ. CDR3 coding DNA: TGCGCCAGCAGCTTGGAGGACAGGACCACAGATACGCAGTATTTT. This codes for CASSLEDRTTDTQYF. The full variable domain, in which reference TRBV5-1 and TRBJ2-3 provide the parts outside the CDR3, is KAGVTQTPRYLIKTRGQQVTLSCSPISGHRSVSWYQQTPGQGLQFLFEYFSETQRNKGNFPGRFSGRQFSNSRSEMNVSTLELGDSALYLCASSLEDRTTDTQYFGPGTRLTVL.

V and J are TRBV7-3 and TRBJ2-5; no definite D call. The last part of the DNA fits TRBJ2-7 better; the J call may be wrong. The CDR3 runs to 13 residues. Germline CDR1 is SGHTA and CDR2 is FQGTGA. The CDR3 DNA reads TGTGCCAGCAGCCCACTGAGCTCCTACGAGCAGTACTTC. It is translated as CASSPLSSYEQYF.

In DNA form, the CDR3 reads TGTGCCAGCAGTGGGGAGGCTAATCAGCCCCAGCATTTT. This translates into CASSGEANQPQHF. The chain uses TRBV2 and TRBJ1-5, with unresolved D. The CDR3 has 13 residues. Germline V lookup: CDR1 SNHLY, CDR2 FYNNEI. V gave up 4 bases and J gave up 4 bases, with 8 bases separating them.

This clone is a singleton in its sample. The CDR3 is CASDDRGGEQYF. DNA for the CDR3: TGCGCCAGCGACGACAGGGGAGGCGAGCAGTACTTC. This chain links TRBV5-1 with TRBJ2-7; 8 bases align to TRBD1. CDR1 is SGHRS and CDR2 is YFSETQ in the germline V gene. This CDR3 has 12 residues. V dropped 7 bases and J dropped 6; count of bases not matched to a gene: 6.

This clone was picked up a small number of times. This chain links TRBV6-1 with TRBJ1-1; TRBD1 aligns across 9 bases. Looked up from germline, CDR1 is MNHNS and CDR2 is SASEGT. The CDR3 runs to 15 residues. V shed 4 bases and J 4 bases; nucleotides not matched to a gene: 7. This CDR3 reads CASSVNLQGATEAFF. The CDR3 DNA follows: TGTGCCAGCAGTGTCAACTTACAGGGGGCCACTGAAGCTTTCTTT.

The gene calls are TRBV5-4 and TRBJ2-7; 9 bases agree with TRBD1. CDR3 length equals 13 residues. The trim removed 2 bases at V and 6 bases at J, leaving 3 bases unmatched. The germline CDR1 and CDR2 sequences are SGHNT and YYREEE (reference sequence). The CDR3 is CASSLRQGGEQYF. The DNA of the CDR3 is TGTGCCAGCAGCTTACGACAGGGGGGCGAGCAGTACTTC.

This clone was counted only a few times. V is TRBV27 and J is TRBJ1-1; TRBD1 aligns across 9 bases. The germline gives CDR1 MNHEY, CDR2 SMNVEV (reference sequence). V dropped 3 bases and J dropped 5; count of bases not matched to a gene: 7. CDR3 length equals 15 residues. This chain's CDR3 is CASSFHDRGRTEAFF. The DNA of the CDR3 is TGTGCCAGCAGTTTCCACGACAGGGGGAGGACTGAAGCTTTCTTT.

The chain combines TRBV11-2 with TRBJ2-6; tentatively, D is TRBD2 (5 bases). Per germline, CDR1 SGHAT and CDR2 FQNNGV. This CDR3 region has 17 residues. Trimming pared 1 base from V and 4 bases from J, leaving 14 bases between. The CDR3 loop reads CASSLATGDRGANVLTF. Here the CDR3 DNA reads TGTGCCAGCAGCTTAGCGACCGGGGATAGGGGGGCCAACGTCCTGACTTTC.

The chain carries TRBV6-5 and TRBJ2-3, with TRBD2 matching 7 bases. Germline V CDR1 and CDR2: MNHEY, SVGAGI. Trimming removed 4 bases from V and 5 bases from J; junction bases left unmatched: 9. This CDR3 region has 15 residues. The CDR3 sequence is CASSSGREWVDTQYF. CDR3 DNA: TGTGCCAGCAGTTCGGGGCGGGAGTGGGTAGATACGCAGTATTTT.

This clone showed up just once. This chain joins TRBV27 and TRBJ2-1, with 7 positions matching TRBD2. The CDR3 loop spans 16 amino acids. Germline CDR1 is MNHEY and CDR2 is SMNVEV (reference sequence). J gave up 0 bases and V 4 bases, and 6 bases lay outside the gene matches. Here the CDR3 reads CASSSSSGISYNEQFF. CDR3 DNA sequence: TGTGCCAGCAGTTCCTCGAGCGGGATCTCCTACAATGAGCAGTTCTTC.

CDR3 residues: CATSTRSGSLGLAGINEQFF. The DNA of the CDR3 is TGTGCCACCAGCACGAGATCGGGATCCTTAGGACTAGCGGGGATCAATGAGCAGTTCTTC. The J gene is TRBJ2-1, the V gene TRBV15, with 12 bases that match TRBD2. After removal of 4 bases from V and 6 bases from J, the junction contained 19 bases not matched to a gene. This CDR3 comprises 20 residues. In germline, CDR1 is LNHNV, CDR2 YYDKDF (reference sequence).

The chain has TRBV6-1 and TRBJ2-3; TRBD1 is a possible D gene (6 bases). This CDR3 is 14 amino acids long. The V gene's germline CDR1 is MNHNS and CDR2 SASEGT. The germline V and J ends were trimmed by 7 bases and 5 bases, with 16 bases remaining between them. CDR3 in amino acids: CASMGTNRRDTQYF. The DNA for the CDR3 is TGTGCCAGCATGGGGACAAATCGCAGAGATACGCAGTATTTT.